The source of this T cell receptor beta chain is a study of CXCR3-negative and CXCR3-positive naive CD8 T cells. Study in general: Libraries each contributed about 1.5 +/- 0.3 million TRB reads, for about 135 million in total. Study-level findings and limits: Diversity ran similarly high across both naive subsets but far lower in memory CD8+ cells.

The authors prepared UMI-labeled TRB cDNA libraries by 5' RACE. From the 5' RACE reads, TCRdb lists one entry per CDR3 protein and no DNA. The listing records some 130,000 distinct CDR3 sequences. With regard to this clonotype: No antigen is known for it.

This CDR3 has 15 amino acids. V usage is TRBV12-3 or TRBV12-4 and J usage is TRBJ2-5; TCRdb lists TRBD1, though no DNA is available to test this call. The source material was naive CXCR3- CD8+ T cells from blood. Subset specified: CD45RO-CCR7+CD27+CD95- naive CD8+ T cells lacking CXCR3 (TNR3-). The clonotype originates from a human donor in good health. Some clones in this sample may be carry-over from other donors' samples. CDR3: CASRWGQRYQETQYF.